These 24 T cell receptor beta chains came from one sample sequenced in a study of cytomegalovirus exposure and HLA in healthy donors. The PCR ran on 60 Vbeta and 13 Jbeta primers. Sequenced by immunoSEQ multiplex PCR; TCRdb stores in-frame clones only, minus some. Here the sample spans 250,000 to 300,000 clones, roughly four fifths being singletons. Sequencing was done on a sample of PBMCs. The source is a woman between 40 and 50 years old in good health and CMV-seropositive.

J is TRBJ2-5 and V is TRBV21-1; TRBD1 is the table's D call, not checked against the DNA. TRBV21-1 is classified as a pseudogene. The CDR3 is made up of 15 amino acids. CDR3 sequence reads: CASSSRVRGRETQYF. In nucleotides, the CDR3 is TGTGCCAGCAGCTCCAGGGTCAGGGGGCGGGAGACCCAGTACTTC.

This clone has just a few counts. The chain links TRBV7-9 to TRBJ2-7; tentatively, D is TRBD2 (6 bases). Trimming stripped 6 bases from V and 1 base from J, with 7 bases between. CDR3 size: 12 residues. CDR1 and CDR2 (germline): SEHNR, FQNEAQ (reference sequence). CDR3 DNA: TGTGCCAGCAGTCGGGAGTCCTACGAGCAGTACTTC. It codes for CASSRESYEQYF.

To note about this clone: This same CDR3 is encoded by further DNA sequences in the sample. This chain uses TRBV18 with TRBJ2-7; no firm D call. From germline, CDR1 is KGHSH and CDR2 LQKENI. This CDR3 region has 13 residues. V lost 3 bases to trimming and J lost 3 bases, with 9 bases between them. As DNA, the CDR3 is TGTGCCAGCTCACCTCCTCCCGGCTACGAGCAGTACTTC. Protein product: CASSPPPGYEQYF. The complete variable domain, with remaining parts taken from reference TRBV18 and TRBJ2-7, reads NAGVMQNPRHLVRRRGQEARLRCSPMKGHSHVYWYRQLPEEGLKFMVYLQKENIIDESGMPKERFSAEFPKEGPSILRIQQVVRGDSAAYFCASSPPPGYEQYFGPGTRLTVT.

In DNA form, the CDR3 reads TGTGCCAGCAGCCACCGTACCGGGACTAAAGAACCCGGGGAGCTGTTTTTT. Its translation is CASSHRTGTKEPGELFF. The chain uses TRBV4-2 and TRBJ2-2; 7 bases line up with TRBD2. This CDR3 is 17 amino acids long. V trimming: 3 bases; J trimming: 6 bases; junction bases outside the gene matches: 13. In germline, CDR1 is LGHNA, CDR2 YNFKEQ.

This clone was seen a handful of times. The chain carries TRBV5-1 and TRBJ2-1; D possibly corresponds to TRBD1 (5 bases). Germline V gives CDR1 SGHRS, CDR2 YFSETQ. Trimming removed 1 base at V and 4 bases at J, with 15 bases between. The CDR3 runs 16 residues. This CDR3 is CASSLQTDIIYNEQFF. The CDR3 DNA is TGCGCCAGCAGCTTGCAGACAGACATAATATACAATGAGCAGTTCTTC.

The CDR3 nucleotides are TGTGCCAGCAGCGCCAGAGGGGGTGAGACCCAGTACTTC. Translation gives CASSARGGETQYF. The chain couples TRBV7-3 to TRBJ2-5; weak D call: TRBD1 (6 bases). With 5 bases removed from V and 5 bases from J, the gap between germline ends came to 12 bases. The CDR3 consists of 13 residues. CDR1 and CDR2 from the germline V gene are SGHTA and FQGTGA.

The chain combines TRBV2 with TRBJ2-1; TRBD2 matches 7 bases. Germline CDR1 SNHLY, CDR2 FYNNEI. The CDR3 loop spans 14 amino acids. V lost 4 bases to trimming and J lost 10 bases; unmatched junction nucleotides: 10. CDR3 in DNA: TGTGCCAGCAGTGTGGTGGGAGGGCCTTTAGAGCAGTTCTTC. Translating it yields CASSVVGGPLEQFF. The whole variable domain, filled in from reference TRBV2 and TRBJ2-1, reads EPEVTQTPSHQVTQMGQEVILRCVPISNHLYFYWYRQILGQKVEFLVSFYNNEISEKSEIFDDQFSVERPDGSNFTLKIRSTKLEDSAMYFCASSVVGGPLEQFFGPGTRLTVL.

The genes are TRBV6-1 and TRBJ1-2, with D tentatively TRBD1 (6 bases). The V gene's germline CDR1 is MNHNS and CDR2 SASEGT. The CDR3 runs to 14 residues. Trimming removed 3 bases from V and 4 bases from J, with 12 bases in between. The CDR3 loop is CASSESGQRYGYTF. DNA of the CDR3: TGTGCCAGCAGTGAGTCTGGACAGCGCTATGGCTACACCTTC.

V gene TRBV5-1 combines with J gene TRBJ2-7; perhaps TRBD1 as D (5 bases). V lost 2 bases and J lost 2, with 14 bases in between. Per germline, CDR1 SGHRS and CDR2 YFSETQ. CDR3 length: 15 amino acids. In nucleotides, the CDR3 is TGCGCCAGCAGCTTAGTCCCCGGCAGGGCCTACGAGCAGTACTTC. Protein: CASSLVPGRAYEQYF.

The chain recombines TRBV6-5 with TRBJ2-2, with 7 bases lining up with TRBD2. This CDR3 spans 16 amino acids. Germline V lookup: CDR1 MNHEY, CDR2 SVGAGI. The V and J ends lost 0 bases and 6 bases, in that order; junction bases with no gene match: 7. The DNA of the CDR3 is TGTGCCAGCAGTTACTCGAAACCTAGCGGATCCGGGGAGCTGTTTTTT. Residues: CASSYSKPSGSGELFF.

Only a few counts were recorded for this clone. This sequence joins TRBV27 and TRBJ1-6, with a tentative D call TRBD1 (6 bases). The CDR3 runs 18 residues. V shed 6 bases and J shed 2 bases, with 20 bases lying between them. From germline, CDR1 is MNHEY and CDR2 SMNVEV (reference sequence). The CDR3 is CASSAYGQSGTYNSPLHF. CDR3 DNA sequence: TGTGCCAGCAGCGCTTATGGACAGTCCGGGACCTATAATTCACCCCTCCACTTT.

The J gene is TRBJ1-2, the V gene TRBV5-1; TRBD1 matches at 8 bases. Germline lookup yields CDR1 SGHRS and CDR2 YFSETQ. The CDR3 length is 14 residues. Trimming took 4 bases from V and 6 from J; bases not matched to a gene: 8. CDR3 in DNA: TGCGCCAGCAGCGGGGTGGACAGGGTAAATGGCTACACCTTC. Translation: CASSGVDRVNGYTF.

This chain links TRBV6-6 with TRBJ2-1; the D is unclear. This CDR3 spans 11 amino acids. Trimming stripped 6 bases from V and 7 bases from J, with 7 bases between. CDR1 MNHNY and CDR2 SVGAGI come from the germline V gene (reference sequence). Here the CDR3 reads CASSPANEQFF. The CDR3, as DNA: TGTGCCAGCAGCCCCGCGAATGAGCAGTTCTTC.

This rearrangement joins TRBV19 to TRBJ1-2; 7 nucleotides line up with TRBD1. V dropped 7 bases and J dropped 3; count of bases not matched to a gene: 8. The CDR3 is made up of 14 amino acids. CDR1 LNHDA and CDR2 SQIVND come from the germline V gene (reference sequence). CDR3 DNA sequence: TGTGCCAGTAACACCCCAGGGGGGTACTATGGCTACACCTTC. Translated, it gives CASNTPGGYYGYTF. The full variable domain, in which reference TRBV19 and TRBJ1-2 provide the parts outside the CDR3, is DGGITQSPKYLFRKEGQNVTLSCEQNLNHDAMYWYRQDPGQGLRLIYYSQIVNDFQKGDIAEGYSVSREKKESFPLTVTSAQKNPTAFYLCASNTPGGYYGYTFGSGTRLTVV.

The chain uses TRBV7-2 and TRBJ2-7; 7 bases match TRBD2. The CDR3 length is 15 residues. J lost 4 bases, V lost 3 bases, and 9 bases had no gene match. Germline-derived CDR1 and CDR2 are SGHTA and FQGNSA. In DNA, the CDR3 is TGTGCCAGCAGCTTGGATGGACTAGACACATACGAGCAGTACTTC. It codes for CASSLDGLDTYEQYF.

The chain couples TRBV2 to TRBJ2-7; TRBD1 agrees at 10 bases. The germline V gene encodes CDR1 SNHLY and CDR2 FYNNEI. There are 12 residues in the CDR3. The V segment lost 10 bases and the J segment 5 bases; nucleotides outside the gene matches: 5. DNA for the CDR3: TGTGCCACCCGGGACAGGGGCCACGAGCAGTACTTC. Its translation is CATRDRGHEQYF.

The J gene is TRBJ1-2, the V gene TRBV4-2, with TRBD1 matching 7 bases. The CDR3 consists of 17 residues. The germline V gene has CDR1 LGHNA and CDR2 YNFKEQ. V lost 1 base, J lost 6 bases, and 14 bases stayed unmatched. CDR3 loop: CASSQGKLPRDSHGYTF. For the CDR3, the DNA is TGTGCCAGCAGCCAAGGAAAACTCCCCCGGGACAGCCATGGCTACACCTTC.

The chain recombines TRBV7-2 with TRBJ2-5; 7 bases are shared with TRBD1. This CDR3 has 14 amino acids. The ends lost 5 bases at V and 3 bases at J; junction bases unmatched: 6. Germline CDR1 and CDR2: SGHTA and FQGNSA. CDR3 coding DNA: TGTGCCAGCAGCCCGGGACAGACTAAAGAGACCCAGTACTTC. Translated: CASSPGQTKETQYF.

The chain employs TRBV4-3 and TRBJ2-6; D might be TRBD1 (5 bases). Per the germline V gene, CDR1 is LGHNA and CDR2 is YSLEER. Trimming removed 1 base from V and 2 bases from J, with 21 bases in between. The CDR3 contains 20 residues. CDR3 nucleotide sequence: TGCGCCAGCAGCCAAGTTGTTCAGGGCTCCGGTCTGGCTGGGGCCAACGTCCTGACTTTC. The encoded protein is CASSQVVQGSGLAGANVLTF.

The chain combines TRBV11-1 with TRBJ1-6; 8 bases align to TRBD1. The CDR3 is 15 amino acids. The germline CDR1 and CDR2 sequences are SGHAT and FQDESV (reference sequence). The J segment lost 6 bases and the V segment lost 3 bases, leaving 4 bases of the junction unmatched. CDR3 bases: TGTGCCAGCAGCTTGATGACAGGGGTTAATTCACCCCTCCACTTT. It yields the protein CASSLMTGVNSPLHF.

V usage is TRBV30 and J usage is TRBJ2-5; 9 bases fit TRBD2. This CDR3 region has 15 residues. CDR1 GTSNPN and CDR2 SVGIG come from the germline V gene (reference sequence). The trim removed 2 bases at V and 2 bases at J, leaving 6 bases unmatched. The CDR3 nucleotides read TGTGCCTGGAGTAAGGGACTAGCACCGCAAGAGACCCAGTACTTC. It yields the protein CAWSKGLAPQETQYF.

V and J are TRBV7-9 and TRBJ1-1, with D uncertain. Trimming took off 5 bases at V and 1 base at J, with 14 bases between the two ends. Germline CDR1 reads SEHNR; CDR2 reads FQNEAQ (reference sequence). This CDR3 is 15 amino acids long. The CDR3 protein is CASSPSRPGNTEAFF. For the CDR3, the DNA is TGTGCCAGCAGCCCTAGTAGGCCTGGGAACACTGAAGCTTTCTTT.

This clone came up a few times. The chain combines TRBV18 with TRBJ2-1; D possibly corresponds to TRBD2 (6 bases). Germline V gene data show CDR1 as KGHSH and CDR2 as LQKENI. The CDR3 loop spans 16 amino acids. Between the trimmed V and J ends, which lost 3 bases and 2 bases, there was a span of 14 bases. As DNA, the CDR3 is TGTGCCAGCTCACCTTACCTAGCGTTTACCTACAATGAGCAGTTCTTC. Translating gives CASSPYLAFTYNEQFF. Full variable domain (rest looked up from reference TRBV18 and TRBJ2-1): NAGVMQNPRHLVRRRGQEARLRCSPMKGHSHVYWYRQLPEEGLKFMVYLQKENIIDESGMPKERFSAEFPKEGPSILRIQQVVRGDSAAYFCASSPYLAFTYNEQFFGPGTRLTVL.

J is TRBJ1-5 and V is TRBV15; D not certain. Looked up from germline, CDR1 is LNHNV and CDR2 is YYDKDF (reference sequence). Trimming shortened V by 0 bases and J by 4 bases, and 4 bases separated the two germline ends. There are 13 residues in the CDR3. This CDR3 reads CATSRDLNQPQHF. DNA of the CDR3: TGTGCCACCAGCAGAGATCTGAATCAGCCCCAGCATTTT.